The 11 T cell receptor beta chains below come from one sample, sequenced in a study of T cell responses to AZD1222 COVID-19 vaccine. Sequencing used immunoSEQ multiplex PCR; TCRdb keeps in-frame clones, though not all of them. The sample has tens of thousands of clones, roughly 88% seen once. Sequencing was performed on peripheral blood, taken on day 0 of MenACWY control vaccination. The source of these receptors is an adult in good health.

This clone was seen a handful of times. V is TRBV28 and J is TRBJ2-1, with 7 nucleotides matching TRBD2. Germline trimming cut 3 bases from V and 5 bases from J; bases unmatched to any gene: 13. The CDR3 sequence is 17 residues long. Per the germline V gene, CDR1 is MDHEN and CDR2 is SYDVKM. This chain's CDR3 is CASSLAFGASGDNEQFF. The CDR3, as DNA: TGTGCCAGCAGTTTGGCCTTCGGGGCTAGCGGAGACAATGAGCAGTTCTTC.

The J gene is TRBJ2-1, the V gene TRBV10-1; D gene uncertain. The ends were cut back, 4 bases at V and 0 bases at J, with 13 bases in the middle. The CDR3 loop spans 16 amino acids. Germline V gives CDR1 WNHNN, CDR2 SYGVQD (reference sequence). The CDR3 is CASSASRPHSYNEQFF. CDR3 nucleotides: TGCGCCAGCAGTGCCTCGCGGCCACACTCCTACAATGAGCAGTTCTTC.

V usage is TRBV11-2 and J usage is TRBJ2-4, with D tentatively TRBD1 (6 bases). There are 13 residues in the CDR3. Trimming removed 2 bases from V and 16 bases from J, with 18 bases in between. Germline V gene data show CDR1 as SGHAT and CDR2 as FQNNGV. As DNA, the CDR3 is TGTGCCAGCAGCTTAAAAGGTGGGGGCTCAAACTACTTC. As protein: CASSLKGGGSNYF.

The rearrangement uses TRBV12-5 and TRBJ2-7; the match to TRBD2 covers 7 bases. The CDR3 runs to 13 residues. Germline V gene sequence: CDR1 LGHNT, CDR2 FRNRAP. J was trimmed by 4 bases and V by 1 base; bases with no gene match: 1. The CDR3 DNA reads TGTGCTAGTGGTTTGGCGGGAGGTTACGAGCAGTACTTC. This sequence encodes CASGLAGGYEQYF.

The chain uses TRBV7-9 and TRBJ2-4, with 7 bases that match TRBD1. This CDR3 has 15 amino acids. Trimming removed 4 bases from V and 6 bases from J; junction bases left unmatched: 9. The germline gives CDR1 SEHNR, CDR2 FQNEAQ (reference sequence). The CDR3 protein is CASSWGTGDLNIQYF. The CDR3 DNA is TGTGCCAGCAGCTGGGGTACAGGGGATTTAAACATTCAGTACTTC. The full variable domain, rest sourced from reference TRBV7-9 and TRBJ2-4, is DTGVSQNPRHKITKRGQNVTFRCDPISEHNRLYWYRQTLGQGPEFLTYFQNEAQLEKSRLLSDRFSAERPKGSFSTLEIQRTEQGDSAMYLCASSWGTGDLNIQYFGAGTRLSVL.

The chain couples TRBV5-1 to TRBJ1-6, with 7 bases aligning to TRBD1. The CDR3 has 14 amino acids. CDR1 is SGHRS, CDR2 YFSETQ, per germline. The J segment lost 7 bases and the V segment lost 3 bases, leaving 4 bases of the junction unmatched. The CDR3 DNA sequence: TGCGCCAGCAGCTCGGGACAGCCGAATTCACCCCTCCACTTT. Translation: CASSSGQPNSPLHF.

V gene TRBV10-3 combines with J gene TRBJ2-3, with a weak D call TRBD2 (6 bases). Germline CDR1 and CDR2: ENHRY and SYGVKD. The V and J ends lost 4 bases and 6 bases respectively, with 23 bases between them. The CDR3 is 17 amino acids. The CDR3 DNA reads as TGTGCCATCAGTGGGGGTTATGGTAGCGGTGATCTTGATACGCAGTATTTT. Its translation: CAISGGYGSGDLDTQYF.

The chain combines TRBV6-5 with TRBJ2-1; 9 nucleotides align to TRBD2. The ends lost 4 bases at V and 4 bases at J; junction bases unmatched: 5. The germline V gene encodes CDR1 MNHEY and CDR2 SVGAGI. The CDR3 consists of 15 residues. Written as DNA, the CDR3 is TGTGCCAGCAGTTCTGGAGCGGGAGGTTACAATGAGCAGTTCTTC. Translation: CASSSGAGGYNEQFF.

This chain connects TRBV30 to TRBJ1-4; tentatively, D is TRBD1 (5 bases). The V gene lost 3 bases and the J gene lost 5 bases, with 13 bases spanning the gap. CDR1 is GTSNPN and CDR2 is SVGIG in the germline V gene (reference sequence). The CDR3 spans 14 residues. CDR3 protein: CAWSDKGLNEKLFF. For the CDR3, the DNA is TGTGCCTGGAGCGACAAGGGGCTGAATGAAAAACTGTTTTTT.

This sequence joins TRBV7-9 and TRBJ2-5; D might be TRBD2 (5 bases). Trimming left V 5 bases short and J 3 bases short, with 10 bases between. CDR3 length: 13 amino acids. CDR1 and CDR2 from the germline V gene are SEHNR and FQNEAQ (reference sequence). The CDR3, as DNA: TGTGCCAGCAGCGCAGAGGGAAAAGAGACCCAGTACTTC. It yields the protein CASSAEGKETQYF.

DNA of the CDR3: TGTGCCAGCAGTGGCAGGACTTCCTATGGCTACACCTTC. This translates into CASSGRTSYGYTF. The J gene is TRBJ1-2, the V gene TRBV2; D is unclear. V lost 4 bases and J 4 bases, leaving 10 bases between the germline ends. Germline V CDR1 and CDR2: SNHLY, FYNNEI. There are 13 residues in the CDR3.